This is a list of T cell receptor beta chains from one sample in a study of T cell repertoires in cytomegalovirus infection. MiXCR was run by TCRdb on the reads, yielding one entry per CDR3 protein. This table has around 310,000 distinct CDR3 sequences, roughly 16% appearing once. The sequenced sample consisted of PBMCs. The source of these receptors is a human donor in good health (CMV status not recorded). Some clones in this sample may be carry-over from other donors' samples. Each CDR3 is given with its conserved first and last residue. D genes are given only for firm matches. Expanded clones get a size class; other rows say once, few or many, or leave the size out.

v_gene,abundance,d_gene,j_gene,CDR3aa,CDR3nt
TRBV25-1,.,.,TRBJ1-6,CASSGRSSYNSPLHF,TGTGCCAGCAGTGGCAGGAGCTCCTATAATTCACCCCTCCACTTT
TRBV5-4,few,.,TRBJ2-3,CASSPPRTETSTDTQYF,TGTGCCAGCAGCCCCCCGCGGACGGAAACTAGCACAGATACGCAGTATTTT
TRBV18,.,.,TRBJ2-3,CASSPLGAGGREDTQYF,TGTGCCAGCTCACCACTAGGGGCCGGGGGAAGGGAAGATACGCAGTATTTT
TRBV2,few,.,TRBJ2-1,CASMGNEQFF,TGTGCCAGCATGGGGAATGAGCAGTTCTTC
TRBV7-2,many,.,TRBJ2-2,CASTVGGSTGELFF,TGTGCCAGCACCGTTGGCGGGTCGACCGGGGAGCTGTTTTTT
TRBV7-8,.,.,TRBJ2-4,CASSLDPLAKNIQYF,TGTGCCAGCAGCTTAGACCCGCTAGCCAAAAACATTCAGTACTTC
TRBV28,.,.,TRBJ2-5,CASSPIKETQYF,TGTGCCAGCAGTCCGATCAAGGAGACCCAGTACTTC
TRBV28,many,TRBD1,TRBJ1-2,CASSLLGRGRNYGYTF,TGTGCCAGCAGTTTATTAGGGAGGGGGCGGAACTATGGCTACACCTTC
TRBV24-1,many,.,TRBJ2-3,CATSDSSGQLLTDTQYF,TGTGCCACCAGTGATTCCAGCGGCCAGCTCCTCACAGATACGCAGTATTTT
TRBV24-1,few,.,TRBJ2-3,CAAYESSSTDTQYF,TGTGCCGCCTATGAGAGCTCTAGCACAGATACGCAGTATTTT
TRBV20-1,many,TRBD1,TRBJ1-6,CSAQDRGLNNSPLHF,TGCAGTGCTCAGGACAGGGGGCTGAATAATTCACCCCTCCACTTT
TRBV5-4,.,TRBD1,TRBJ2-7,CASSSVDRPYEQYF,TGTGCCAGCAGCTCCGTGGACAGGCCCTACGAGCAGTACTTC
TRBV25-1,.,.,TRBJ2-7,CASSERPQSGQYF,TGTGCCAGCAGTGAGAGGCCCCAATCTGGGCAGTACTTC
TRBV6-6,many,TRBD1,TRBJ1-1,CASSYQGADTEAFF,TGTGCCAGCAGTTACCAGGGGGCGGACACTGAAGCTTTCTTT
TRBV6-1,.,.,TRBJ1-2,CASTVGGPYGYTF,TGTGCCAGCACTGTCGGGGGCCCCTATGGCTACACCTTC